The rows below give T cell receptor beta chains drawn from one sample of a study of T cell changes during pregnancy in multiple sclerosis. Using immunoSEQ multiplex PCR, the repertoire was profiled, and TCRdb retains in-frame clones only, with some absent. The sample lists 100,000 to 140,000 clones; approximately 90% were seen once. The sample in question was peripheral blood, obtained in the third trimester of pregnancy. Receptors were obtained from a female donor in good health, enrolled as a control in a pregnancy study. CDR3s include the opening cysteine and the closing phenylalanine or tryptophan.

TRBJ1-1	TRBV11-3	CASSFPVLNTEAFF
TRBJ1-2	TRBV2	CATLGGEGGYTF
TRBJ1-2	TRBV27	CASSLSGTVNYGYTF
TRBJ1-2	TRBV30	CAWSGGSRGWRGYTF
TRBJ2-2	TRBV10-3	CAISEVTGGGGELFF
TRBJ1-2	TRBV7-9	CASSVPPGTGRGANYGYTF
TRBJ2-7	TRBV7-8	CASSSGTGGTIAYEQYF
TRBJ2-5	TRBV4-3	CASSQVLGLKETQYF
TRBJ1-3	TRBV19	CASRDSPTSPYGNTIYF
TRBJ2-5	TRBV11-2	CASSLVGTKETQYF
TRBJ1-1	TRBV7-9	CASSITGGKEAFF
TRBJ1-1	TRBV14	CASSQGQRLNTEAFF
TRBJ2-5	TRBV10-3	CAISVGASETQYF
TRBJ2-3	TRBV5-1	CASRTSGGTDTQYF
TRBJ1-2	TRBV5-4	CASSLIAGADGYTF
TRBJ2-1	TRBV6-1	CASSERGDIINEQFF
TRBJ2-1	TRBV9	CASSVVGGATYNEQFF
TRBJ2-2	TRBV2	CASTTGGATGELFF
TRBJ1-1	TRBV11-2	CASSLGQITEAFF
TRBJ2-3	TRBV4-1	CASSQVQGRQYF
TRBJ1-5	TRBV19	CASSGTGGGQPQHF
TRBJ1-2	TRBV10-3	CAITGEGRLNYGYTF
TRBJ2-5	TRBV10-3	CAISVRGQETQYF
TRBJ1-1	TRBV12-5	CASGLVRAGTGHTEAFF
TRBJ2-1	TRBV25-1	CASSNGGPEQFF
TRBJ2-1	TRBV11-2	CASSPGQLVGLNEQFF
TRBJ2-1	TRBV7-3	CASSLSGRGASIPYNEQFF
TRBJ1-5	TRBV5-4	CASSLWDSRQPQHF
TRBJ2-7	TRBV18	CASSPVGTPDGASYEQYF
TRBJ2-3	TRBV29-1	CSVEKGPRGRDTQYF
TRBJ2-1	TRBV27	CASSARGVEQFF
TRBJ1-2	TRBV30	CAWSGGLEPRF
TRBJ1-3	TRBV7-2	CASSYWTPGNTIYF
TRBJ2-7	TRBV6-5	CAWLVGGPYEQYF
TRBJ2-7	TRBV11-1	CASSDPTGVGYEQYF
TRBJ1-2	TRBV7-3	CASSLGPGQGYGYTF
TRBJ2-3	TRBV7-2	CASSLPGSDTQYF
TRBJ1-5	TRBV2	CASSETGDRGNQPQHF
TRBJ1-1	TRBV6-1	CASSEGRDTEAFF
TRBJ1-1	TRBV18	CASSPETGTEAFF
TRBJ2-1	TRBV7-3	CASSRSGGGAYNEQFF
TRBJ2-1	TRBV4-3	CASSQGSGGANEQFF
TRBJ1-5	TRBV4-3	CASSQDRMSNQPQHF
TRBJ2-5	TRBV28	CASSFLGTSSGSGETQYF
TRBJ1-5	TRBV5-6	CASSEGVGQPQHF
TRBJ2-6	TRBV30	CAWSGGGANVLTF
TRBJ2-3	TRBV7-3	CASSLTGGGTDTQYF
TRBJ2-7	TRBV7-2	CASSGRTSYEQYF
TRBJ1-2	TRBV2	CASSEMMSGGQGGYTF
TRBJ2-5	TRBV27	CATKPGTNRQETQYF
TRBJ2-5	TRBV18	CASSPQETQYF
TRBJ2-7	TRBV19	CASSPGQVSYEQYF
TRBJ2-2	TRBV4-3	CASSRRYDGGELFF
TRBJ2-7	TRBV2	CASRIEQGGYEQYF
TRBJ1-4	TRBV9	CASSVEGRAQKLFF
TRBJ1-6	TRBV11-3	CASSFLGGTQISPLHF
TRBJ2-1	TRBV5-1	CASRGGAFQGENEQFF
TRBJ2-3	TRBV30	CAWGPLRTGAITDTQYF
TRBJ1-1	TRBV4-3	CASSQDGINTEAFF